The 9 T cell receptor beta chains presented below share a single source sample, sequenced in a study of T cell responses to AZD1222 COVID-19 vaccine (dated by TCRdb to the early 2020s). Libraries were constructed by the immunoSEQ multiplex PCR assay. In its TCRdb copy, this immuneACCESS table keeps in-frame sequences only and misses some clones. Where compared with another copy, unresolved V genes explain less than half of these, and the others have no known cause. The sample table contains more than 110,000 clones; only one count was recorded for roughly 92% of them. Of the sample, 3.6% falls within the top ten clones. Taken with the paper, the label for time point translates to: about 28 days (+/-7) after the second vaccine dose. The material was peripheral blood, obtained 28 days after the second AZD1222 dose. Receptors were obtained from an adult who received the AZD1222 COVID-19 vaccine.

The V gene is TRBV7-2, the J gene TRBJ2-7, with 14 bases matching TRBD2. This CDR3 is built from 17 residues. The germline V gene encodes CDR1 SGHTA and CDR2 FQGNSA. With 0 bases clipped from V and 5 bases from J, the junction kept 6 bases outside the gene matches. CDR3 sequence reads: CASSLAGTSGSRHEQYF. The CDR3 nucleotides are TGTGCCAGCAGCTTAGCCGGGACTAGCGGGAGTAGACACGAGCAGTACTTC.

The CDR3 sequence: CASSSTGGALEAFF. CDR3 coding DNA: TGTGCCAGCAGCTCGACAGGGGGCGCACTTGAAGCTTTCTTT. The V call is TRBV2, the J call TRBJ1-1; 10 bases map to TRBD1. The junction had 8 bases not matched to a gene; V was cut back by 6 bases and J by 7 bases. Looked up from germline, CDR1 is SNHLY and CDR2 is FYNNEI. The CDR3 totals 14 residues.

The chain uses TRBV2 and TRBJ1-5; weak D call: TRBD1 (5 bases). Germline CDR1 is SNHLY and CDR2 is FYNNEI. The CDR3 runs 13 residues. V was cut by 4 bases and J by 7 bases, with 11 bases left in between. The CDR3 protein is CASSVSGVQPQHF. DNA for the CDR3: TGTGCCAGCAGTGTATCGGGGGTCCAGCCCCAGCATTTT.

CDR3 sequence: CASSATTGGSGNTIYF. The CDR3 nucleotides read TGTGCCAGCAGTGCGACAACAGGGGGCTCTGGAAACACCATATATTTT. The chain is built from TRBV2 and TRBJ1-3, with 8 bases fitting TRBD1. Germline V CDR1 and CDR2: SNHLY, FYNNEI. V lost 4 bases and J lost 0; bases outside the gene matches: 5. The CDR3 totals 16 residues.

The chain couples TRBV15 to TRBJ2-3; D possibly corresponds to TRBD2 (5 bases). Trimming cost V 1 base and J 4 bases, with 9 bases left between them. This CDR3 comprises 14 residues. The V gene's germline CDR1 is LNHNV and CDR2 YYDKDF (reference sequence). In DNA, the CDR3 is TGTGCCACCAGCAGAGGGGTCGGGGCAGATACGCAGTATTTT. Protein product: CATSRGVGADTQYF.

This clone appeared a few times. V is TRBV7-9 and J is TRBJ2-7; 7 bases agree with TRBD1. The V gene end was trimmed by 5 bases and the J gene end by 8 bases; junction bases not matched to a gene: 9. CDR1 SEHNR and CDR2 FQNEAQ come from the germline V gene (reference sequence). CDR3 length equals 13 residues. The CDR3 nucleotides are TGTGCCAGCAGCCCCCCGACGGGACAGCAGCAGTACTTC. Translated, it gives CASSPPTGQQQYF.

This chain links TRBV9 with TRBJ2-2, with D unclear. Trimming removed 4 bases from V and 4 bases from J, with 5 bases in between. Germline CDR1 reads SGDLS; CDR2 reads YYNGEE. The CDR3 has 12 residues. The CDR3 sequence: CASSPRTGELFF. Here the CDR3 DNA reads TGTGCCAGCAGCCCACGCACCGGGGAGCTGTTTTTT.

This clone was observed a single time. J is TRBJ2-5 and V is TRBV11-2; D not certain. The germline V gene has CDR1 SGHAT and CDR2 FQNNGV. V lost 2 bases and J lost 4, with 2 bases in between. This CDR3 spans 11 amino acids. The DNA for the CDR3 is TGTGCCAGCAGCTTATCAGAGACCCAGTACTTC. Translation gives CASSLSETQYF.

The CDR3 here is CASSKGPAANEKLFF. The CDR3 nucleotides are TGTGCCAGCAGTAAAGGGCCGGCGGCTAATGAAAAACTGTTTTTT. This chain uses TRBV2 with TRBJ1-4, with unresolved D. V was clipped by 5 bases and J by 3 bases, with 13 bases between them. The CDR3 is made up of 15 amino acids. Germline CDR1 reads SNHLY; CDR2 reads FYNNEI.